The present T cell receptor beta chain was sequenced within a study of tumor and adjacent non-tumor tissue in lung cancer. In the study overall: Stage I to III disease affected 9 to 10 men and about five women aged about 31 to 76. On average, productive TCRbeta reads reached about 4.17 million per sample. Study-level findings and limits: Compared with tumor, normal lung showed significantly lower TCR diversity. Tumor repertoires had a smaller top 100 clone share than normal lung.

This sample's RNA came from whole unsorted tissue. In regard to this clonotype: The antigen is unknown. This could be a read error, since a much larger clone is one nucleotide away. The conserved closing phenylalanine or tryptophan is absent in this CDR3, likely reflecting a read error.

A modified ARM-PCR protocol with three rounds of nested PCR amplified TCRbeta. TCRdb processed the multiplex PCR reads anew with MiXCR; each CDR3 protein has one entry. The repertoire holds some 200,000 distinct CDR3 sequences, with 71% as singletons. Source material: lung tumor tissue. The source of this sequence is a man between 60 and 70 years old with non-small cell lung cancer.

In DNA, the CDR3 is TGTGCCAGCAGTGAAGACAGCTCTGGGGCCAACGTCCTGACTATC. Translated: CASSEDSSGANVLTI. V and J are TRBV6-1 and TRBJ2-6; D is undetermined. Trimming removed 1 base at V and 0 bases at J, with 4 bases between. The CDR3 is 15 amino acids. Germline-derived CDR1 and CDR2 are MNHNS and SASEGT.